This T cell receptor beta chain was obtained from a study of blood T cell repertoires in COVID-19. Across the study: COVID-19 samples from acute and convalescent phases originated in the United States, Italy and Spain. Nucleic acid was either cDNA or gDNA, and it came from T cells, B-cell-depleted T cells, or PBMCs.

The CDR3 has 14 residues. CDR1 and CDR2 from the germline V gene are MNHEY and SMNVEV (reference sequence). Trimming took off 3 bases at V and 3 bases at J, with 9 bases between the two ends. In the authors' workflow: Estimated nucleated cell counts came from reference gene primer amplification. Libraries were prepared by immunoSEQ multiplex PCR; TCRdb keeps only in-frame clonotypes and omits some of them. That table gives V, J and clone size, and the DNA gave D and trimming. The sample consists of approximately 460,000 clones, 89% of them appearing once. A Seattle source enrolled patients during active infection and followed them longitudinally.

The sequence came from a man between 18 and 29 years old with COVID-19, enrolled during active disease. Material for sequencing was peripheral blood. The V gene is TRBV27, the J gene TRBJ2-4, with D possibly TRBD2 on 6 matching bases. CDR3 DNA: TGTGCCAGCAGTTTCGGAGGGAGCAAAAACATTCAGTACTTC. As protein: CASSFGGSKNIQYF.